This T cell receptor (beta chain) originates from a study of shared clonotypes between healthy human individuals. Study-level information: Each donor contributed plates that comprised three CD4 naive, three CD4 memory, two CD8 naive and one CD8 memory.

A word on this clone: Its matching antigen is unknown.

CD8 cells regarded as naive lacked CD45RO, were positively chosen for CCR7, and omitted terminally differentiated effector memory CD45RA+ cells. Replicate PCRs from sorted subsets contained around 200 ng DNA, which is around 30,000 T cell genomes. The protocol was immunoSEQ multiplex PCR, while the TCRdb copy is restricted to in-frame clones and leaves out a portion. There are some 2,100,000 clones in the sample; about 93% occur only once, and 1.5% to 2% lies in the top ten. Study-wide findings and caveats: Clonotypes that were shared across a handful of donors made up roughly 5.2% of naive CD4 clonotypes. Large sequencing depth failed to make sorted-subset sequencing complete, rarefaction showed.

The CDR3 is made up of 15 amino acids. Trimming left V 4 bases short and J 5 bases short, with 16 bases between. Germline CDR1 reads SGHTS; CDR2 reads YDEGEE. This receptor was taken from a man aged 18 to 30 in good health. Some clones in this sample may be carry-over from other donors' samples. The chain employs TRBV5-8 and TRBJ1-5; D call uncertain. Specimen: naive CD8+ T cells from PBMCs. The CDR3 sequence: CASSPGPSSHQPQHF. CDR3 nucleotides: TGTGCCAGCAGCCCGGGCCCTTCTTCTCATCAGCCCCAGCATTTT.